The 18 T cell receptor beta chains below were found in one sample sequenced in a study of shared clonotypes between healthy human individuals (dated by TCRdb to the early 2020s). The library was prepared using the immunoSEQ multiplex PCR assay. Sourced from immuneACCESS, this table was stored by TCRdb with only in-frame sequences that have V and J called. A share of the clones is absent; for the studies checked, an unresolved V gene accounts for under half, and the remainder has no known explanation. For this sample the table gives roughly 2.5 million clones, of which more than 80% were detected only once. Of the sample, over 0.12% falls within the top ten clones. The specimen was naive CD4+ T cells sorted from blood. Per the publication, the cell subset or site label means: CD45RA+ positively selected. The receptors stem from a man aged 18 to 29 in good health.

CDR3 amino acids: CASSPPPRPGGNQPQHF. The CDR3 DNA reads TGTGCCAGCAGTCCTCCCCCAAGGCCAGGGGGCAATCAGCCCCAGCATTTT. The chain carries TRBV27 and TRBJ1-5; tentatively, D is TRBD1 (6 bases). CDR1 is MNHEY and CDR2 is SMNVEV in the germline V gene (reference sequence). The V gene lost 5 bases and the J gene lost 2 bases, with 19 bases spanning the gap. CDR3 size: 17 residues.

CDR3 sequence: CASSVEGAARLAFF. The CDR3 nucleotides are TGTGCCAGCAGCGTAGAGGGGGCCGCCAGGTTAGCTTTCTTT. The J gene is TRBJ1-1, the V gene TRBV9; 7 bases are shared with TRBD1. The V and J ends lost 0 bases and 10 bases, in that order; junction bases with no gene match: 9. The CDR3 totals 14 residues. Germline lookup yields CDR1 SGDLS and CDR2 YYNGEE.

This sequence joins TRBV2 and TRBJ2-2; D gene unclear. The germline V gene has CDR1 SNHLY and CDR2 FYNNEI. The CDR3 extends over 14 amino acids. Trimming shortened V by 2 bases and J by 8 bases, and 12 bases separated the two germline ends. The CDR3 protein is CASSESGTPGELFF. For the CDR3, the DNA is TGTGCCAGCAGTGAATCGGGTACGCCGGGGGAGCTGTTTTTT.

This chain joins TRBV5-4 and TRBJ2-5; 9 bases align to TRBD2. With 4 bases clipped from V and 3 bases from J, the junction kept 10 bases outside the gene matches. The CDR3 contains 16 residues. The germline gives CDR1 SGHNT, CDR2 YYREEE (reference sequence). The DNA of the CDR3 is TGTGCCAGCAGCCGGGGACTAGCAGAGTTCGAAGAGACCCAGTACTTC. Translating it yields CASSRGLAEFEETQYF.

This sequence joins TRBV28 and TRBJ2-5; D gene uncertain. CDR3 length: 15 residues. The germline gives CDR1 MDHEN, CDR2 SYDVKM. V gave up 4 bases and J gave up 2 bases, with 14 bases separating them. In DNA form, the CDR3 reads TGTGCCAGCAGTTCAACAGACACAATTCAAGAGACCCAGTACTTC. This gives the protein CASSSTDTIQETQYF.

The chain is built from TRBV10-1 and TRBJ1-4, with 8 bases that match TRBD1. J was trimmed by 8 bases and V by 2 bases; bases with no gene match: 1. The CDR3 covers 13 residues. The germline V gene encodes CDR1 WNHNN and CDR2 SYGVQD (reference sequence). The CDR3 DNA sequence: TGCGCCAGCAGTGAGACAGGGGGAGAAAAACTGTTTTTT. Protein: CASSETGGEKLFF.

This clone was detected once. The gene calls are TRBV5-4 and TRBJ1-2; possibly TRBD1 for D (6 bases). The CDR3 contains 13 residues. Germline loops: CDR1 SGHNT, CDR2 YYREEE (reference sequence). V lost 5 bases and J 2 bases, leaving 10 bases between the germline ends. DNA of the CDR3: TGTGCCAGCAGTATTACAGGGAACTATGGCTACACCTTC. Its protein product is CASSITGNYGYTF.

In its sample, this clone was seen once. The genes are TRBV18 and TRBJ1-1, with 10 bases fitting TRBD1. CDR3 length: 14 amino acids. V trimming: 5 bases; J trimming: 8 bases; junction bases outside the gene matches: 8. Germline V gene sequence: CDR1 KGHSH, CDR2 LQKENI. The CDR3 DNA follows: TGTGCCAGCTCAATCTTGGGACAGGGGACAGAAGCTTTCTTT. It yields the protein CASSILGQGTEAFF.

The rearrangement joins TRBV5-6 to TRBJ1-2, with TRBD1 matching 8 bases. CDR3 length equals 17 residues. Germline CDR1 and CDR2: SGHDT and YYEEEE. V shed 1 base, J shed 1 base, and the junction held 9 bases outside the gene matches. CDR3 amino acids: CASSLLPGTGNNYGYTF. CDR3 nucleotide sequence: TGTGCCAGCAGCTTGTTACCCGGGACAGGAAATAACTATGGCTACACCTTC.

The V and J genes are TRBV7-2 and TRBJ2-7; no definite D call. Looked up from germline, CDR1 is SGHTA and CDR2 is FQGNSA. This CDR3 has 14 residues. The V end was cut by 5 bases, the J end by 3 bases, with 14 bases between. This CDR3 reads CASSRNSASYEQYF. CDR3 nucleotide sequence: TGTGCCAGCAGCCGGAACTCTGCTAGCTACGAGCAGTACTTC.

This chain uses TRBV19 with TRBJ1-2, with 7 positions matching TRBD1. There are 13 residues in the CDR3. The junction had 6 bases not matched to a gene; V was cut back by 6 bases and J by 5 bases. Germline loops: CDR1 LNHDA, CDR2 SQIVND (reference sequence). CDR3 DNA: TGTGCCAGTAGGGTGGGACAGACTTATGGCTACACCTTC. It is translated as CASRVGQTYGYTF.

The chain has TRBV7-8 and TRBJ2-1; the match to TRBD2 covers 8 bases. J was trimmed by 1 base and V by 4 bases; bases with no gene match: 6. Germline V gene data show CDR1 as SGHVS and CDR2 as FQNEAQ. CDR3 length: 16 amino acids. The CDR3 loop is CASSSAPSGSYNEQFF. CDR3 sequence (DNA): TGTGCCAGCAGCTCAGCTCCTAGCGGGTCCTACAATGAGCAGTTCTTC.

CDR3 sequence reads: CASSLAIVGPTEAFF. The CDR3 DNA reads TGTGCCAGCAGCTTAGCGATCGTGGGGCCCACTGAAGCTTTCTTT. The chain links TRBV7-6 to TRBJ1-1; the D gene is possibly TRBD1 (5 bases). This CDR3 spans 15 amino acids. Germline CDR1 is SGHVS and CDR2 is FNYEAQ. The V and J ends lost 0 bases and 4 bases respectively, with 12 bases between them.

V and J are TRBV2 and TRBJ1-1; TRBD1 is a possible D gene (6 bases). This CDR3 comprises 14 residues. The germline CDR1 and CDR2 sequences are SNHLY and FYNNEI. V lost 4 bases, J lost 7 bases, and 16 bases lay in between. The CDR3 DNA sequence: TGTGCCAGCAGTGTCCAGGATGGGGGCCTTGAAGCTTTCTTT. Its translation is CASSVQDGGLEAFF.

With respect to this clone: The same CDR3 also results from other DNA sequences found in this sample. The chain links TRBV10-3 to TRBJ2-5; TRBD2 might be the D (6 bases). The length of the CDR3 is 14 residues. V was shortened by 0 bases and J by 2 bases, with 7 bases between the two germline ends. From germline, CDR1 is ENHRY and CDR2 SYGVKD. CDR3 nucleotides: TGTGCCATCAGTGAGTCGGGGACTCAAGAGACCCAGTACTTC. Translating it yields CAISESGTQETQYF.

The CDR3 DNA reads as TGTGCCAGCGGACCCCAGGGCTCCTACAATGAGCAGTTCTTC. Amino acids: CASGPQGSYNEQFF. This chain joins TRBV11-3 and TRBJ2-1; D possibly corresponds to TRBD1 (5 bases). This CDR3 is 14 amino acids long. Germline CDR1 SGHNT, CDR2 YENEEA. With 8 bases removed from V and 0 bases from J, the gap between germline ends came to 11 bases. Looking up the rest from reference TRBV11-3 and TRBJ2-1 gives the full variable domain: EAGVVQSPRYKIIEKKQPVAFWCNPISGHNTLYWYLQNLGQGPELLIRYENEEAVDDSQLPKDRFSAERLKGVDSTLKIQPAELGDSAVYLCASGPQGSYNEQFFGPGTRLTVL.

V gene TRBV5-1 combines with J gene TRBJ1-4; D unresolved. Germline assignment: CDR1 SGHRS and CDR2 YFSETQ. The CDR3 extends over 16 amino acids. V lost 4 bases, J lost 0 bases, and 13 bases lay in between. The CDR3 nucleotides read TGCGCCAGCAGCCGACAAAGCCCTACAACTAATGAAAAACTGTTTTTT. Translated, it gives CASSRQSPTTNEKLFF.

Only a few counts were recorded for this clone. The chain combines TRBV11-2 with TRBJ2-7, with unresolved D. The CDR3 is made up of 15 amino acids. Germline V CDR1 and CDR2: SGHAT, FQNNGV. Trimming took off 3 bases at V and 6 bases at J, with 18 bases between the two ends. The CDR3 spells CASSFAPSGEREQYF. CDR3 nucleotide sequence: TGTGCCAGCAGCTTCGCCCCCAGTGGGGAACGCGAGCAGTACTTC.